This TCR beta chain appears in the sequencing data of a study of regulatory T cells in long-lasting Graves disease. The V end lost 6 bases, the J end lost 0 bases, and 14 bases lay between the germline ends. Germline V gene data show CDR1 as DFQATT and CDR2 as SNEGSKA (reference sequence). The CDR3 sequence is 14 residues long. The time point denotes: newly diagnosed GD, antithyroid drugs for less than 3 months. PBMC RNA served as the TCR library source. This clonotype was counted at least ten times. Construction of the TCR beta libraries employed iRepertoire HTBI primers in conjunction with Arm-PCR of CDR3 regions. TCRdb reanalysed the multiplex PCR reads using MiXCR and keeps one entry per CDR3 protein. The sample consists of under 800,000 distinct CDR3 sequences, 16% of them appearing once. These sequences were also reported in another study, on T cells in Graves' hyperthyroidism and ophthalmopathy.

The rearrangement uses TRBV20-1 and TRBJ1-1; D not resolved. The sequence came from a woman aged 25 to 39 with Graves disease. The sequences come from peripheral blood mononuclear cells (PBMCs), collected at new diagnosis, from a patient treated with antithyroid drugs. CDR3 sequence: CSAHTEFMNTEAFF. In DNA form, the CDR3 reads TGCAGTGCCCACACCGAATTCATGAACACTGAAGCTTTCTTT.